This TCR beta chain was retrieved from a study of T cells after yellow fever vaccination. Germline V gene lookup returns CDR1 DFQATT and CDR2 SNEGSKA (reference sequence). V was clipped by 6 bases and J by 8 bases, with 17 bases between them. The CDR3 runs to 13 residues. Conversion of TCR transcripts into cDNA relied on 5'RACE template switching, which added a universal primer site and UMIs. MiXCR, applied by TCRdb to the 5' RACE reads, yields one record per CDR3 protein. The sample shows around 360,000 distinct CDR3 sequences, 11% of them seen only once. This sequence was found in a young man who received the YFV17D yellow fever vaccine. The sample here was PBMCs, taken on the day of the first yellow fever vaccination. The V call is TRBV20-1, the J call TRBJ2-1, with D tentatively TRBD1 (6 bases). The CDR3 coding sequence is TGCAGTGCACCTCAGGACAGTCGGCATGAGCAGTTCTTC. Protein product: CSAPQDSRHEQFF.